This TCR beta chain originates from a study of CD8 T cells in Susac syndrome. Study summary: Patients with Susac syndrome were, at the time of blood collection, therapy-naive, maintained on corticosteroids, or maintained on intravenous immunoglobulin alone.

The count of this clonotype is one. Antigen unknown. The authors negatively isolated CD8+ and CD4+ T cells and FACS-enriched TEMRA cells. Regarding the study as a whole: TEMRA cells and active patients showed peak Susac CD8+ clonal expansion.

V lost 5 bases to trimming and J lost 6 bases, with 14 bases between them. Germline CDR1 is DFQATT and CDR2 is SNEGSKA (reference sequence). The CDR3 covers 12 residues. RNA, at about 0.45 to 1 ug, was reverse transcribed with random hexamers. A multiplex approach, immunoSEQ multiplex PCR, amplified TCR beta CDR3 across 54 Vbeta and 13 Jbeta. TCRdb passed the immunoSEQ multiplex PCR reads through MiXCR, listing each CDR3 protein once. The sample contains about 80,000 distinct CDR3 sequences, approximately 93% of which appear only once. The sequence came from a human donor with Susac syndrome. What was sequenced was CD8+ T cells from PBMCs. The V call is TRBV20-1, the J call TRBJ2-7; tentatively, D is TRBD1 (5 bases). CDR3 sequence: CSAPTGLGEQYF. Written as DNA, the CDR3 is TGCAGTGCTCCTACAGGCCTGGGCGAGCAGTACTTC.